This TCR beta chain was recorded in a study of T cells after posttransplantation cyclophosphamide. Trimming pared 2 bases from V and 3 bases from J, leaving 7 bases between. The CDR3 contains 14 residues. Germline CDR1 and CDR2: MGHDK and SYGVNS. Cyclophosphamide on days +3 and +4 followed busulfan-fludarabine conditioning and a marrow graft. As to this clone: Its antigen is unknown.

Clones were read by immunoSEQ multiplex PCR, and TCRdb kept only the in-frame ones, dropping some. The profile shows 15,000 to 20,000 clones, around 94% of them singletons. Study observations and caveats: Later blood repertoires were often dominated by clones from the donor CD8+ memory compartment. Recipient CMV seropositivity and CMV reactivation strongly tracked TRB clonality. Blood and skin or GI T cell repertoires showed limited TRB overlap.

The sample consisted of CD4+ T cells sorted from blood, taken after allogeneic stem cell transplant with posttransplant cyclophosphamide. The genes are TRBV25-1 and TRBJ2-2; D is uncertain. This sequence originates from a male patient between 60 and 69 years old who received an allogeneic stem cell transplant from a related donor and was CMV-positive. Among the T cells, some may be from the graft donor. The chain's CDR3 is CASSEQRYTGELFF. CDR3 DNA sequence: TGTGCCAGCAGTGAACAGAGGTACACCGGGGAGCTGTTTTTT.